This T cell receptor (beta chain) stems from a study of CD8 T cells in Susac syndrome. Study-level information: The Susac syndrome patients that were sequenced included about 6 with active disease and roughly eight in remission.

With random hexamers, reverse transcription was performed on roughly 0.45 to 1 ug of RNA. Across 54 Vbeta and 13 Jbeta, immunoSEQ multiplex PCR amplified TCR beta CDR3. TCRdb fed the immunoSEQ multiplex PCR reads into MiXCR, producing one record per CDR3 protein. The table includes fewer than 200,000 distinct CDR3 sequences, around 90% detected once. This CDR3 is 18 amino acids long. Germline V gene sequence: CDR1 MGHRA, CDR2 YSYEKL. Trimming removed 0 bases from V and 3 bases from J, with 18 bases in between. This rearrangement joins TRBV4-1 to TRBJ2-4; D possibly corresponds to TRBD1 (6 bases). This clonotype originated in a human donor with Susac syndrome. The source material was CD4+ T cells from PBMCs. The CDR3 DNA reads TGCGCCAGCAGCCAAGAGGGGGCTCGGGAACGGGGCAAAAACATTCAGTACTTC. Amino acid sequence: CASSQEGARERGKNIQYF.